Listed here are 5 T cell receptor beta chains from one sample, sequenced in a study of blood T cell repertoires in COVID-19. Sequenced by immunoSEQ multiplex PCR; TCRdb stores in-frame clones only, minus some. The sample carries about 410,000 clones, 90% recorded once. Sequenced: PBMCs or T cells enriched from blood (not recorded which). Receptors originate from a young man who had recovered from COVID-19.

This CDR3 is CASSLSTVSGGHYEQYF. CDR3 DNA sequence: TGTGCCAGCAGCTTATCCACCGTGTCAGGGGGCCACTACGAGCAGTACTTC. The chain uses TRBV11-2 and TRBJ2-7; 8 nucleotides match TRBD1. With 2 bases clipped from V and 3 bases from J, the junction kept 12 bases outside the gene matches. The germline CDR1 and CDR2 sequences are SGHAT and FQNNGV. CDR3 length: 17 residues.

CDR3 bases: TGCGCCAGCAGCGGAGCCGTATTATTCGCCCGAACTGAAGCTTTCTTT. This encodes CASSGAVLFARTEAFF. The gene calls are TRBV5-1 and TRBJ1-1, with D uncertain. The germline V gene encodes CDR1 SGHRS and CDR2 YFSETQ. The CDR3 totals 16 residues. V lost 4 bases, J lost 5 bases, and 21 bases lay in between.

V gene TRBV28 combines with J gene TRBJ2-2, with D possibly being TRBD1 (5 bases). Germline values: CDR1 MDHEN, CDR2 SYDVKM. The CDR3 is 18 amino acids. The germline V and J ends were trimmed by 5 bases and 1 base, with 20 bases remaining between them. CDR3 DNA sequence: TGTGCCAGCAGTCCATCCCCGACCCTTACAGGGAACACCGGGGAGCTGTTTTTT. It is translated as CASSPSPTLTGNTGELFF. Drawing the rest from reference TRBV28 and TRBJ2-2, the complete variable domain is DVKVTQSSRYLVKRTGEKVFLECVQDMDHENMFWYRQDPGLGLRLIYFSYDVKMKEKGDIPEGYSVSREKKERFSLILESASTNQTSMYLCASSPSPTLTGNTGELFFGEGSRLTVL.

The count of this clone is one. V and J are TRBV2 and TRBJ2-5; 9 bases are shared with TRBD1. Trimming removed 6 bases from V and 6 bases from J; junction bases left unmatched: 8. This CDR3 has 14 residues. The germline V gene has CDR1 SNHLY and CDR2 FYNNEI. The CDR3 protein is CASSKDRGMKTQYF. The CDR3, as DNA: TGTGCCAGCAGCAAGGACAGGGGAATGAAGACCCAGTACTTC.

The chain couples TRBV29-1 to TRBJ2-7; D might be TRBD1 (6 bases). The CDR3 spans 13 residues. Germline V gene lookup returns CDR1 SQVTM and CDR2 ANQGSEA. With 6 bases removed from V and 9 bases from J, the gap between germline ends came to 21 bases. The CDR3 DNA reads TGCAGCGTACGACAGGACGATTCCTATTCGCAGTACTTC. Amino acids: CSVRQDDSYSQYF.